This TCR beta chain was recovered during a study of vaccination effects on CD4 cells after COVID-19. Findings and limits, study-wide: Late after vaccination, infection- and vaccine-induced clones showed marked clonal contraction.

Antigen-specific CD4+ T cells expanded by the ViraFEST assay with viral peptide pools were then sequenced. Following 10 days of culture, CD4+ T cells were isolated. Participants each got two BNT162b2 or mRNA-1273 vaccine doses. Some clones are missing from TCRdb's copy, which holds only in-frame ones; the method was immunoSEQ multiplex PCR. Of about 81,000 clones in the sample, around 77% were seen once. Remarks on this clone: Its antigen remains unknown.

Per the germline V gene, CDR1 is LGHDT and CDR2 is YNNKEL (reference sequence). This CDR3 is built from 15 residues. V lost 0 bases and J lost 0, with 8 bases in between. The material was CD4+ T cells from PBMCs cultured with HCoV-OC43 spike peptides, obtained after COVID-19 vaccination. As for subset: HCoV-OC43 spike overlapping peptide pool stimulation. The sequence derives from a human donor who received a COVID-19 vaccine. The chain carries TRBV3-1 (or the pseudogene TRBV3-2) and TRBJ1-2; tentative D call: TRBD1 (5 bases). Here the CDR3 reads CASSQDRTTNYGYTF. In nucleotides, the CDR3 is TGTGCCAGCAGCCAAGACAGGACAACTAACTATGGCTACACCTTC.